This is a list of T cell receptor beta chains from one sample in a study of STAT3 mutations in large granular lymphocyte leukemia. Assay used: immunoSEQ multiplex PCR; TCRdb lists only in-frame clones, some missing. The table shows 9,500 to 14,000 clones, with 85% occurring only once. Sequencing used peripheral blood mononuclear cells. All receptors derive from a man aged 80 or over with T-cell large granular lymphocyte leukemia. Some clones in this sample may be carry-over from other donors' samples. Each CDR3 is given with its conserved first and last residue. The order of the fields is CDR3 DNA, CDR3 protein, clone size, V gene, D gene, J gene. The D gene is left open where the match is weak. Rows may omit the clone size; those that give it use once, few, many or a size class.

TGTGCCAGCAGCAAATCAATTTTCGCAGGTTTTCTCAATCAGCCCCAGCATTTT,CASSKSIFAGFLNQPQHF,NA,TRBV21-1,NA,TRBJ1-5
TGTGCCAGCTCACCGAGGGCTAGCGGGGCCACCGGGGAGCTGTTTTTT,CASSPRASGATGELFF,NA,TRBV18,TRBD2,TRBJ2-2
TGTGCCAGCAGCTACCGGGGGACAGGGGGCTACGAGCAGTACTTC,CASSYRGTGGYEQYF,NA,TRBV7-2,TRBD1,TRBJ2-7
TGCAGCGTTGAAACCAGGGCTAACTATGGCTACACCTTC,CSVETRANYGYTF,NA,TRBV29-1,NA,TRBJ1-2
TGTGCCAGCAGTTACGGAGATACGCAGTATTTT,CASSYGDTQYF,NA,TRBV6-5,NA,TRBJ2-3
TGCGCCAGCAGCCAGAATCCAGACAGGACTAATCAGCCCCAGCATTTT,CASSQNPDRTNQPQHF,NA,TRBV4-1,NA,TRBJ1-5
TGCGCCAGCAGCACAGGACGAGCTGGAAACACCATATATTTT,CASSTGRAGNTIYF,NA,TRBV5-1,NA,TRBJ1-3
TGCGCCAGCAGCCAAGAGTCAGGCATGGAGCAGTTCTTC,CASSQESGMEQFF,few,TRBV4-3,NA,TRBJ2-1
TGTGCCAGCAGGTCAGAAGGGGCGTTATCTGAAGCTTTCTTT,CASRSEGALSEAFF,NA,TRBV7-9,NA,TRBJ1-1
TGTGCCAGCAGCTCGTACCAGGGACAGACGTACGAGCAGTACTTC,CASSSYQGQTYEQYF,NA,TRBV7-2,TRBD1,TRBJ2-7
TGCGCCAGCAGCTTGGTCGGGGGGTCCACCGGGGAGCTGTTTTTT,CASSLVGGSTGELFF,NA,TRBV5-1,TRBD2,TRBJ2-2
TGCGCCACCGGGACTAGCGACCAAGAGACCCAGTACTTC,CATGTSDQETQYF,NA,TRBV5-1,TRBD2,TRBJ2-5
TGTGCCAGCTCACCTCCCCGATACTTC,CASSPPRYF,NA,TRBV18,NA,TRBJ2-7
TGTGCCAGCAGCTTAGACAGGGGGCTCGGAGGCTACACCTTC,CASSLDRGLGGYTF,NA,TRBV7-2,TRBD1,TRBJ1-2
TGTGCCAGCAGGGGAGCGGGACAGATGAATTCACCCCTCCACTTT,CASRGAGQMNSPLHF,NA,TRBV27,TRBD1,TRBJ1-6
TGTGCCAGCAGTTTTGGAAGCACGGAGACCCAGTACTTC,CASSFGSTETQYF,NA,TRBV27,NA,TRBJ2-5
TGCGCCAGCAGCCAAGCCGGACAGCTCCAAGAGACCCAGTACTTC,CASSQAGQLQETQYF,NA,TRBV4-1,NA,TRBJ2-5